The 7 T cell receptor beta chains reported below all come from one sample, sequenced in a study of blood T cell repertoires in COVID-19. The table came from immunoSEQ multiplex PCR; TCRdb's copy has only in-frame clones and leaves some out. The table includes about 46,000 clones, 75% to 90% detected once. Sequencing was carried out using peripheral blood. The receptors originated from a man in his fifties or sixties with active COVID-19.

CDR3 DNA: TGTGCCAGCAGAAGACTAGCGGGAGCGTATGAGCAGTTCTTC. The encoded protein is CASRRLAGAYEQFF. The J gene is TRBJ2-1, the V gene TRBV5-8, with TRBD2 identical over 12 bases. There are 14 residues in the CDR3. The V gene's germline CDR1 is SGHTS and CDR2 YDEGEE. J lost 8 bases, V lost 5 bases, and 5 bases had no gene match. The variable domain in full, with the rest retrieved from reference TRBV5-8 and TRBJ2-1, is EAGVTQSPTHLIKTRGQQATLRCSPISGHTSVYWYQQALGLGLQFLLWYDEGEERNRGNFPPRFSGRQFPNYSSELNVNALELEDSALYLCASRRLAGAYEQFFGPGTRLTVL.

This clone was recorded once. This chain joins TRBV9 and TRBJ2-3; 13 bases fit TRBD2. Trimming cost V 0 bases and J 3 bases; bases outside gene matches: 10. This CDR3 is 19 amino acids long. Germline CDR1 and CDR2: SGDLS and YYNGEE. Here the CDR3 DNA reads TGTGCCAGCAGCGTAGGCGCGATGGGGACTAGCGGGAATACAGATACGCAGTATTTT. Protein product: CASSVGAMGTSGNTDTQYF.

The gene calls are TRBV4-1 and TRBJ2-1; 13 positions match TRBD2. With 0 bases clipped from V and 9 bases from J, the junction kept 8 bases outside the gene matches. This CDR3 is built from 17 residues. The germline gives CDR1 MGHRA, CDR2 YSYEKL. CDR3 loop: CASSQDFGTSGKSEQFF. As DNA, the CDR3 is TGCGCCAGCAGCCAAGACTTCGGGACTAGCGGGAAAAGTGAGCAGTTCTTC.

V is TRBV7-2 and J is TRBJ2-7, with D possibly matching TRBD2 (6 bases). The V and J ends lost 3 bases and 7 bases respectively, with 19 bases between them. Germline V gene data show CDR1 as SGHTA and CDR2 as FQGNSA. The CDR3 runs 15 residues. CDR3 DNA: TGTGCCAGCAGCTTGAGGACTTCGCTGGAGGGTGAGCAGTACTTC. Protein product: CASSLRTSLEGEQYF.

V and J are TRBV30 and TRBJ1-5, with D uncertain. V was trimmed by 1 base and J by 2 bases, leaving 18 bases between them. CDR1 and CDR2 (germline): GTSNPN, SVGIG (reference sequence). The CDR3 is 17 amino acids. CDR3 protein: CAWSGRSGAVGNQPQHF. Written as DNA, the CDR3 is TGTGCCTGGAGTGGGAGGTCGGGCGCGGTCGGCAATCAGCCCCAGCATTTT.

The V call is TRBV6-5, the J call TRBJ2-7; D is unresolved. Germline CDR1 is MNHEY and CDR2 is SVGAGI. Trimming shortened V by 6 bases and J by 0 bases, and 6 bases separated the two germline ends. The CDR3 runs to 12 residues. Written as DNA, the CDR3 is TGTGCCAGCAGGGCAAGCTCCTACGAGCAGTACTTC. Protein sequence: CASRASSYEQYF.

The rearrangement links TRBV6-5 to TRBJ2-7; the match to TRBD1 covers 7 bases. V was clipped by 8 bases and J by 3 bases; unmatched bases: 7. Germline CDR1 reads MNHEY; CDR2 reads SVGAGI. The CDR3 covers 13 residues. Here the CDR3 reads CASLGQIDYEQYF. In nucleotides, the CDR3 is TGTGCCAGCTTGGGACAGATAGACTACGAGCAGTACTTC.